This TCR beta chain was captured by sequencing in a study of human T cells and chemical hapten exposure. Study overall: Upper-back patches of 0.01% DPC were read at 6 days.

V gave up 10 bases and J gave up 6 bases, with 10 bases separating them. The germline V gene has CDR1 LNHDA and CDR2 SQIVND (reference sequence). The CDR3 is made up of 11 amino acids. Described time point: patch test 2, 6 weeks after DPC sensitization. Documented treatment: therapeutic diphenylcyclopropenone sensitization with weekly scalp DPC. The library put unique molecular identifiers onto individual cDNA molecules. MiXCR, run by TCRdb on the RACE reads, gives a single entry per CDR3 protein. Of some 150,000 distinct CDR3 sequences listed, approximately 10% are singletons. This clonotype was observed a few times. Antigen unknown. Study-level findings and limits: No shift was seen in TCRs above 1 in 1000 frequency with DPC sensitization.

The TCR originated in a woman in her forties or fifties with alopecia areata. Some clones in this sample may be carry-over from other donors' samples. This chain uses TRBV19 with TRBJ2-1; possible D gene TRBD2, 6 bases. This sample comprised whole blood, obtained in connection with sensitization to the hapten diphenylcyclopropenone (DPC). The CDR3 protein is CATSTSNEQFF. The CDR3 DNA reads as TGTGCCACTTCGACTAGCAATGAGCAGTTCTTC.